This is a list of T cell receptor beta chains from one sample in a study of blood T cells in healthy people across ages. TCRdb re-called the 5' RACE reads through MiXCR, storing one row per CDR3 protein. Of more than 600,000 distinct CDR3 sequences in the sample, around a quarter were seen once. These data were likewise used in another study, on T cells of mothers and their children.

The sample comprised blood. These receptors came from a boy under 18 in good health. Each CDR3 is given with its conserved first and last residue. D genes are given only for firm matches. The size entry is marked missing in some rows and otherwise reads once, few, many or a size class.

V gene	D gene	clone size	J gene	CDR3 protein	CDR3 DNA
TRBV4-2	.	few	TRBJ2-7	CASSQDESTYEQYF	TGTGCCAGCAGCCAAGATGAGTCGACCTACGAGCAGTACTTC
TRBV14	TRBD1	.	TRBJ2-3	CASSQGGQGGDTQYF	TGTGCCAGCAGCCAAGGAGGACAGGGGGGGGATACGCAGTATTTT
TRBV6-5	.	.	TRBJ1-1	CASSYSAAGVDNTEAFF	TGTGCCAGCAGTTACTCGGCGGCAGGTGTGGACAACACTGAAGCTTTCTTT
TRBV29-1	.	.	TRBJ2-2	CSVDRAGTGELFF	TGCAGCGTTGATAGGGCGGGGACCGGGGAGCTGTTTTTT
TRBV10-3	TRBD1	few	TRBJ2-1	CAIRDTGGSSYNEQFF	TGTGCCATCAGGGATACAGGGGGATCCTCCTACAATGAGCAGTTCTTC
TRBV20-1	.	few	TRBJ2-1	CSASARQGGSNEQFF	TGCAGTGCTAGTGCGAGACAGGGAGGAAGCAATGAGCAGTTCTTC
TRBV9	.	few	TRBJ1-1	CASSLGRATEAFF	TGTGCCAGCAGCCTCGGACGGGCCACTGAAGCTTTCTTT
TRBV7-2	TRBD1	few	TRBJ1-1	CASSLGGQGEAFF	TGTGCCAGCAGCTTAGGGGGACAGGGCGAAGCTTTCTTT
TRBV28	TRBD2	.	TRBJ2-7	CARSPRTSGSEQYF	TGTGCCCGCAGTCCGCGGACTAGCGGGAGCGAGCAGTACTTC
TRBV7-3	.	.	TRBJ2-2	CASSLLGTANTGELFF	TGTGCCAGCAGCTTGCTCGGGACCGCTAACACCGGGGAGCTGTTTTTT
TRBV29-1	.	.	TRBJ2-1	CSALSTYNEQFF	TGCAGCGCCCTGAGTACCTACAATGAGCAGTTCTTC
TRBV12-3/TRBV12-4	.	.	TRBJ1-3	CASSSPGRSTNTIYF	TGTGCCAGCAGTTCACCGGGACGCTCGACGAACACCATATATTTT
TRBV7-9	.	few	TRBJ2-7	CASSSGTFYEQYF	TGTGCCAGCAGCTCCGGGACGTTCTACGAGCAGTACTTC
TRBV3-1	.	.	TRBJ2-5	CASSQEGTLETQYF	TGTGCCAGCAGCCAAGAAGGGACACTGGAGACCCAGTACTTC
TRBV6-2/TRBV6-3	TRBD2	few	TRBJ2-7	CASSSLTSGVQFGGPREQYF	TGTGCCAGCAGCTCCCTTACTAGCGGGGTACAGTTCGGTGGACCACGCGAGCAGTACTTC
TRBV24-1	TRBD1	.	TRBJ1-2	CATSDSYRGGYTF	TGTGCCACCAGTGATTCTTACAGGGGCGGCTACACCTTC
TRBV28	TRBD1	.	TRBJ1-5	CASSDRGLQPQHF	TGTGCCAGCTCCGACAGGGGGCTGCAGCCCCAGCATTTT
TRBV5-1	.	many	TRBJ1-3	CASSLGSSSGNTIYF	TGCGCCAGCAGCTTGGGGTCGAGCTCTGGAAACACCATATATTTT
TRBV20-1	TRBD2	few	TRBJ2-5	CSAGLAGSYQETQYF	TGCAGTGCGGGGTTAGCGGGATCGTACCAAGAGACCCAGTACTTC
TRBV29-1	.	few	TRBJ2-5	CSVEAQGWETQYF	TGCAGCGTTGAAGCCCAGGGCTGGGAGACCCAGTACTTC